A single sample is the source of the 32 T cell receptor beta chains below, sequenced in a study of OX40 agonist ivuxolimab in advanced cancers. Generated by immunoSEQ multiplex PCR, the TCRdb table keeps only in-frame clones and is missing some. Of 65,000 to 75,000 clones listed, approximately 89% are singletons. This sample comprised CD4+ or CD8+ T cells sorted from blood, obtained in a trial of the OX40 agonist ivuxolimab. These receptors were collected from an adult with an advanced solid tumor such as melanoma, head and neck, liver or kidney cancer.

This chain links TRBV29-1 with TRBJ1-1; TRBD1 might be the D (6 bases). The ends were cut back, 4 bases at V and 0 bases at J, with 12 bases in the middle. In germline, CDR1 is SQVTM, CDR2 ANQGSEA. This CDR3 is 14 amino acids long. The chain's CDR3 is CSVATGHLNTEAFF. The CDR3 DNA reads as TGCAGCGTTGCAACGGGACACTTGAACACTGAAGCTTTCTTT.

The gene calls are TRBV7-6 and TRBJ1-6; 7 positions match TRBD1. With V trimmed by 5 bases and J by 8 bases, 6 bases remained unmatched. Germline V gives CDR1 SGHVS, CDR2 FNYEAQ. CDR3 length: 14 amino acids. The CDR3 here is CASSVNRGDSPLHF. In DNA, the CDR3 is TGTGCCAGCAGCGTAAACAGGGGTGATTCACCCCTCCACTTT.

This chain links TRBV2 with TRBJ2-1, with 13 bases that match TRBD2. CDR3 size: 19 residues. The trim removed 6 bases at V and 0 bases at J, leaving 11 bases unmatched. Germline assignment: CDR1 SNHLY and CDR2 FYNNEI. CDR3 bases: TGTGCCAGCAGCGAGTTGGGACTAGCGGGGAAGAGCTCCTACAATGAGCAGTTCTTC. Translating it yields CASSELGLAGKSSYNEQFF.

The chain uses TRBV2 and TRBJ1-1; 9 bases line up with TRBD1. The germline V gene has CDR1 SNHLY and CDR2 FYNNEI. V lost 5 bases to trimming and J lost 4 bases; unmatched junction nucleotides: 8. The CDR3 totals 15 residues. The CDR3 loop reads CASSIQGATVTEAFF. CDR3 sequence (DNA): TGTGCCAGCAGTATACAGGGGGCGACGGTCACTGAAGCTTTCTTT.

A remark on this clone: The junction does not match germline at one end; this may be a read error. This chain uses TRBV5-1 with TRBJ1-1; D is unclear. From germline, CDR1 is SGHRS and CDR2 YFSETQ. The CDR3 is 15 residues long. The CDR3 coding sequence is TGCGCCAGCAGCCCACGGCCGAATTTGAACGCTGAAGCTTTCTTT. Encoded protein: CASSPRPNLNAEAFF.

J is TRBJ1-3 and V is TRBV5-4, with 7 bases matching TRBD1. The length of the CDR3 is 14 residues. Germline V gene lookup returns CDR1 SGHNT and CDR2 YYREEE (reference sequence). V shed 3 bases and J 5 bases; nucleotides not matched to a gene: 5. CDR3 bases: TGTGCCAGCAGCTCCGGGACAGACCGAAACACCATATATTTT. It codes for CASSSGTDRNTIYF.

V is TRBV7-8 and J is TRBJ2-2, with D tentatively TRBD1 (6 bases). V shed 2 bases and J shed 1 base, with 11 bases lying between them. The CDR3 extends over 16 amino acids. CDR1 is SGHVS, CDR2 FQNEAQ, per germline. The CDR3 is CASSLSGQVNTGELFF. In DNA form, the CDR3 reads TGTGCCAGCAGCTTATCGGGACAAGTGAACACCGGGGAGCTGTTTTTT.

The CDR3 is CASSELDYEQYF. The DNA for the CDR3 is TGTGCCAGCAGTGAATTGGACTACGAGCAGTACTTC. The gene calls are TRBV2 and TRBJ2-7; unclear D gene. Germline lookup yields CDR1 SNHLY and CDR2 FYNNEI. V lost 2 bases, J lost 3 bases, and 5 bases lay in between. This CDR3 is built from 12 residues.

Only a few counts were recorded for this clone. V usage is TRBV7-9 and J usage is TRBJ1-2; no firm D call. Germline loops: CDR1 SEHNR, CDR2 FQNEAQ (reference sequence). The CDR3 extends over 11 amino acids. Trimming pared 0 bases from V and 5 bases from J, leaving 1 base between. CDR3 bases: TGTGCCAGCAGCTTAGCGTATGGCTACACCTTC. Residues: CASSLAYGYTF. The full variable domain, completed using reference TRBV7-9 and TRBJ1-2, is DTGVSQNPRHKITKRGQNVTFRCDPISEHNRLYWYRQTLGQGPEFLTYFQNEAQLEKSRLLSDRFSAERPKGSFSTLEIQRTEQGDSAMYLCASSLAYGYTFGSGTRLTVV.

This clone was counted only a few times. This chain connects TRBV6-5 to TRBJ1-6, with D perhaps matching TRBD1 (5 bases). The CDR3 extends over 13 amino acids. Germline V lookup: CDR1 MNHEY, CDR2 SVGAGI. V was shortened by 4 bases and J by 10 bases, with 11 bases between the two germline ends. The CDR3 is CASSWGGDSPLHF. CDR3 bases: TGTGCCAGCAGTTGGGGGGGAGACTCACCCCTCCACTTT.

This clone appeared a single time. The rearrangement links TRBV5-1 to TRBJ2-1; D gene uncertain. Looked up from germline, CDR1 is SGHRS and CDR2 is YFSETQ. V was clipped by 5 bases and J by 2 bases, with 14 bases between them. The CDR3 totals 15 residues. The CDR3: CASSTRTQAYNEQFF. DNA of the CDR3: TGCGCCAGCAGTACGCGGACCCAGGCCTACAATGAGCAGTTCTTC.

The chain combines TRBV25-1 with TRBJ2-1, with D perhaps matching TRBD1 or TRBD2 (5 bases each). V lost 2 bases and J 0 bases, leaving 11 bases between the germline ends. Germline assignment: CDR1 MGHDK and CDR2 SYGVNS. The CDR3 runs to 16 residues. CDR3 amino acids: CASSETTGLSYNEQFF. CDR3 sequence (DNA): TGTGCCAGCAGTGAAACAACAGGACTCTCCTACAATGAGCAGTTCTTC.

The rearrangement joins TRBV27 to TRBJ2-1, with 8 nucleotides matching TRBD1. This CDR3 is built from 13 residues. V shed 8 bases and J 8 bases; nucleotides not matched to a gene: 8. Germline V gene lookup returns CDR1 MNHEY and CDR2 SMNVEV (reference sequence). Written as DNA, the CDR3 is TGTGCCAGCCGTCGGCAGGGGGCTCATGAGCAGTTCTTC. As protein: CASRRQGAHEQFF.

The chain joins TRBV7-8 to TRBJ2-5; the D is unclear. The germline CDR1 and CDR2 sequences are SGHVS and FQNEAQ. The length of the CDR3 is 14 residues. V was clipped by 7 bases and J by 0 bases, with 12 bases between them. The CDR3 DNA is TGTGCCAGCACCCCCAGGTCTTACCAAGAGACCCAGTACTTC. It is translated as CASTPRSYQETQYF.

The rearrangement joins TRBV2 to TRBJ1-3, with D tentatively TRBD1 (5 bases). The V gene lost 1 base and the J gene lost 0 bases, with 10 bases spanning the gap. Germline V gene lookup returns CDR1 SNHLY and CDR2 FYNNEI. The CDR3 spans 16 residues. CDR3 DNA sequence: TGTGCCAGCAGTGAAGAGGGGATAAACTCTGGAAACACCATATATTTT. Encoded protein: CASSEEGINSGNTIYF. Supplemented by reference TRBV2 and TRBJ1-3, the full variable domain reads EPEVTQTPSHQVTQMGQEVILRCVPISNHLYFYWYRQILGQKVEFLVSFYNNEISEKSEIFDDQFSVERPDGSNFTLKIRSTKLEDSAMYFCASSEEGINSGNTIYFGEGSWLTVV.

This chain joins TRBV5-1 and TRBJ2-7, with a tentative D call TRBD1 (5 bases). The CDR3 runs 13 residues. The germline V gene has CDR1 SGHRS and CDR2 YFSETQ. Trimming cost V 4 bases and J 4 bases, with 12 bases left between them. The CDR3 sequence: CASSPSGAYEQYF. The CDR3 DNA reads TGCGCCAGCAGCCCATCTGGGGCTTACGAGCAGTACTTC.

This chain links TRBV7-9 with TRBJ2-7; D gene unclear. V shed 5 bases and J shed 1 base, with 18 bases lying between them. Germline values: CDR1 SEHNR, CDR2 FQNEAQ (reference sequence). The CDR3 runs 16 residues. CDR3 region: CASSIGSGSLSYEQYF. CDR3 coding DNA: TGTGCCAGCAGCATAGGGTCTGGGTCCCTTTCCTACGAGCAGTACTTC. Drawing the rest from reference TRBV7-9 and TRBJ2-7, the complete variable domain is DTGVSQNPRHKITKRGQNVTFRCDPISEHNRLYWYRQTLGQGPEFLTYFQNEAQLEKSRLLSDRFSAERPKGSFSTLEIQRTEQGDSAMYLCASSIGSGSLSYEQYFGPGTRLTVT.

This chain uses TRBV11-3 with TRBJ1-3, with D possibly TRBD1 on 5 matching bases. This CDR3 has 13 amino acids. Trimming pared 4 bases from V and 4 bases from J, leaving 8 bases between. Germline CDR1 reads SGHNT; CDR2 reads YENEEA. This CDR3 is CASSSRDGNTIYF. In DNA form, the CDR3 reads TGTGCCAGCAGCTCAAGGGACGGAAACACCATATATTTT. Using reference TRBV11-3 and TRBJ1-3 for the parts outside the CDR3, the full variable domain is EAGVVQSPRYKIIEKKQPVAFWCNPISGHNTLYWYLQNLGQGPELLIRYENEEAVDDSQLPKDRFSAERLKGVDSTLKIQPAELGDSAVYLCASSSRDGNTIYFGEGSWLTVV.

The rearrangement joins TRBV7-2 to TRBJ2-1; D not resolved. Germline V gene sequence: CDR1 SGHTA, CDR2 FQGNSA. The CDR3 extends over 14 amino acids. Trimming pared 4 bases from V and 6 bases from J, leaving 13 bases between. The chain's CDR3 is CASSYRALSNEQFF. In DNA, the CDR3 is TGTGCCAGCAGCTACCGGGCATTGAGCAATGAGCAGTTCTTC.

This clone appeared a few times. The rearrangement links TRBV19 to TRBJ2-7, with D possibly called TRBD1 or TRBD2 (5 bases each). With 6 bases removed from V and 2 bases from J, the gap between germline ends came to 14 bases. CDR3 size: 14 residues. Germline CDR1 and CDR2: LNHDA and SQIVND (reference sequence). CDR3 bases: TGTGCCAGTAGGCCGACGGGGCATACCTACGAGCAGTACTTC. Residues: CASRPTGHTYEQYF.

This sequence joins TRBV6-5 and TRBJ1-2; D is possibly TRBD1 (5 bases). The CDR3 runs 12 residues. Trimming stripped 2 bases from V and 8 bases from J, with 9 bases between. Looked up from germline, CDR1 is MNHEY and CDR2 is SVGAGI. CDR3 DNA: TGTGCCAGCAGTTACAGGGGACGCGGCTACACCTTC. It is translated as CASSYRGRGYTF.

J is TRBJ2-1 and V is TRBV6-1; tentatively, D is TRBD2 (7 bases). V was shortened by 6 bases and J by 4 bases, with 16 bases between the two germline ends. Per germline, CDR1 MNHNS and CDR2 SASEGT. The CDR3 extends over 15 amino acids. This chain's CDR3 is CASRSERGQYNEQFF. The CDR3 region has the DNA TGTGCCAGCAGAAGCGAGCGGGGACAATACAATGAGCAGTTCTTC.

This chain uses TRBV5-1 with TRBJ1-2, with 7 nucleotides matching TRBD1. The length of the CDR3 is 12 residues. Germline CDR1 and CDR2: SGHRS and YFSETQ. J gave up 8 bases and V 3 bases, and 4 bases lay outside the gene matches. DNA for the CDR3: TGCGCCAGCAGCTCACAGGGGAAGGGCTACACCTTC. The encoded protein is CASSSQGKGYTF.

V and J are TRBV2 and TRBJ1-2; D is uncertain. This CDR3 spans 12 amino acids. Germline V gene data show CDR1 as SNHLY and CDR2 as FYNNEI. V was trimmed by 3 bases and J by 5 bases, leaving 7 bases between them. CDR3 amino acids: CASSDGFYGYTF. The CDR3 DNA is TGTGCCAGCAGTGATGGTTTTTATGGCTACACCTTC.

The gene calls are TRBV5-4 and TRBJ1-6; D remains ambiguous. The CDR3 is 13 residues long. V was shortened by 4 bases and J by 0 bases, with 2 bases between the two germline ends. CDR1 and CDR2 from the germline V gene are SGHNT and YYREEE (reference sequence). CDR3 protein: CASSPSYNSPLHF. CDR3 sequence (DNA): TGTGCCAGCAGCCCCTCCTATAATTCACCCCTCCACTTT.

This chain links TRBV18 with TRBJ1-2; 7 nucleotides agree with TRBD1. This CDR3 has 15 amino acids. Per germline, CDR1 KGHSH and CDR2 LQKENI. The trim removed 0 bases at V and 2 bases at J, leaving 3 bases unmatched. The CDR3: CASSPPSTGNYGYTF. CDR3 nucleotide sequence: TGTGCCAGCTCACCACCGTCGACAGGGAACTATGGCTACACCTTC.

The J gene is TRBJ2-3, the V gene TRBV4-1, with D maybe TRBD1 (5 bases). V was cut by 5 bases and J by 14 bases, with 23 bases left in between. The CDR3 totals 14 residues. Germline CDR1 is MGHRA and CDR2 is YSYEKL. CDR3 coding DNA: TGCGCCAGCAGCTACTGGCCCCCGAGATGGGGCCCGTATTTT. Translated, it gives CASSYWPPRWGPYF.

V usage is TRBV11-1 and J usage is TRBJ2-3, with D uncertain. The CDR3 runs to 18 residues. Trimming cost V 5 bases and J 6 bases, with 27 bases left between them. The V gene's germline CDR1 is SGHAT and CDR2 FQDESV (reference sequence). The CDR3 here is CASSPRLGSPIPRDTQYF. The CDR3 DNA follows: TGTGCCAGCAGCCCCCGTTTGGGCAGTCCGATTCCGCGGGATACGCAGTATTTT. Full variable domain (remainder filled in from reference TRBV11-1 and TRBJ2-3): EAEVAQSPRYKITEKSQAVAFWCDPISGHATLYWYRQILGQGPELLVQFQDESVVDDSQLPKDRFSAERLKGVDSTLKIQPAELGDSAMYLCASSPRLGSPIPRDTQYFGPGTRLTVL.

The V and J genes are TRBV2 and TRBJ1-5; D may be TRBD1 (5 bases). Germline CDR1 SNHLY, CDR2 FYNNEI. This CDR3 has 13 residues. The germline V and J ends were trimmed by 2 bases and 6 bases, with 8 bases remaining between them. The DNA for the CDR3 is TGTGCCAGCAGTGAACAGGGTACTCAGCCCCAGCATTTT. Amino acids: CASSEQGTQPQHF. Full variable domain (missing parts from reference TRBV2 and TRBJ1-5): EPEVTQTPSHQVTQMGQEVILRCVPISNHLYFYWYRQILGQKVEFLVSFYNNEISEKSEIFDDQFSVERPDGSNFTLKIRSTKLEDSAMYFCASSEQGTQPQHFGDGTRLSIL.

This chain connects TRBV12-2 to TRBJ1-2. TRBV12-2 is a pseudogene segment. The CDR3 extends over 13 amino acids. Here the CDR3 reads CASRFPATYGYTF. The CDR3, as DNA: TGTGCAAGTCGCTTCCCCGCGACCTATGGCTACACCTTC.

This chain connects TRBV4-1 to TRBJ1-2; D uncertain. In germline, CDR1 is MGHRA, CDR2 YSYEKL. The CDR3 has 15 amino acids. V was trimmed by 0 bases and J by 7 bases, leaving 15 bases between them. CDR3 amino acids: CASSQDYTLGGGYTF. In DNA form, the CDR3 reads TGCGCCAGCAGCCAAGATTACACTCTTGGTGGTGGCTACACCTTC.

The chain couples TRBV7-9 to TRBJ1-5; D is undetermined. CDR3 size: 15 residues. CDR1 and CDR2 from the germline V gene are SEHNR and FQNEAQ (reference sequence). Trimming removed 5 bases at V and 1 base at J, with 12 bases between. CDR3 protein: CASSTGGSSNQPQHF. For the CDR3, the DNA is TGTGCCAGCAGCACGGGAGGGAGCAGCAATCAGCCCCAGCATTTT.